The next 17 T cell receptor beta chains were all read from a single sample in a study of identifying expanded T cells in peripheral blood. Assay: immunoSEQ multiplex PCR; the TCRdb copy retains only in-frame clones and omits some. The table has about 110,000 clones, about 88% seen once. The sample comprised blood. These receptors were taken from a person aged 18 to 70 in good health.

This rearrangement joins TRBV29-1 to TRBJ1-1; a weak D match, TRBD1 (5 bases). CDR1 is SQVTM and CDR2 is ANQGSEA in the germline V gene. Trimming pared 6 bases from V and 1 base from J, leaving 9 bases between. This CDR3 comprises 12 residues. The CDR3 protein is CSVGGANTEAFF. The DNA of the CDR3 is TGCAGCGTCGGAGGGGCGAACACTGAAGCTTTCTTT.

The chain carries TRBV7-6 and TRBJ2-3; 7 bases fit TRBD1. This CDR3 has 13 residues. Losses at the gene ends were 4 bases for V and 6 bases for J; bases not matched to a gene: 4. Germline V gives CDR1 SGHVS, CDR2 FNYEAQ. In nucleotides, the CDR3 is TGTGCCAGCAGCTCCGAGGACAGGGATACGCAGTATTTT. It specifies CASSSEDRDTQYF.

This chain links TRBV5-5 with TRBJ2-3; 7 nucleotides line up with TRBD2. Germline V lookup: CDR1 SGHKS, CDR2 YYEKEE (reference sequence). After removal of 0 bases from V and 6 bases from J, the junction contained 16 bases not matched to a gene. The CDR3 totals 18 residues. CDR3 residues: CASSLGLNYGTTEDTQYF. Written as DNA, the CDR3 is TGTGCCAGCAGCTTGGGTTTAAATTATGGGACTACCGAGGATACGCAGTATTTT.

V gene TRBV10-3 combines with J gene TRBJ2-7, with TRBD2 identical over 11 bases. V lost 4 bases, J lost 1 base, and 9 bases stayed unmatched. Germline CDR1 and CDR2: ENHRY and SYGVKD. CDR3 length equals 17 residues. Here the CDR3 reads CAISGSRGTSGSYEQYF. For the CDR3, the DNA is TGTGCCATCAGTGGTTCCCGCGGGACTAGCGGATCCTACGAGCAGTACTTC.

The rearrangement joins TRBV18 to TRBJ2-5; D not certain. The DNA end is a closer match to TRBJ2-7, so the J assignment may be wrong. Germline V gives CDR1 KGHSH, CDR2 LQKENI. The CDR3 length is 15 residues. The CDR3 loop reads CASSPGTGGSYEQYF. DNA of the CDR3: TGTGCCAGCTCACCGGGCACGGGTGGCTCCTACGAGCAGTACTTC.

The chain employs TRBV28 and TRBJ1-3, with D perhaps TRBD1 (5 bases). Trimming shortened V by 2 bases and J by 4 bases, and 9 bases separated the two germline ends. The germline CDR1 and CDR2 sequences are MDHEN and SYDVKM. The CDR3 runs to 14 residues. The CDR3 is CASSLGWGGNTIYF. The CDR3 DNA reads TGTGCCAGCAGTTTAGGTTGGGGGGGAAACACCATATATTTT. The variable domain in full, completed from reference TRBV28 and TRBJ1-3, reads DVKVTQSSRYLVKRTGEKVFLECVQDMDHENMFWYRQDPGLGLRLIYFSYDVKMKEKGDIPEGYSVSREKKERFSLILESASTNQTSMYLCASSLGWGGNTIYFGEGSWLTVV.

The chain uses TRBV28 and TRBJ1-2; TRBD1 might be the D (5 bases). This CDR3 is built from 15 residues. Germline V lookup: CDR1 MDHEN, CDR2 SYDVKM. The ends were cut back, 6 bases at V and 2 bases at J, with 16 bases in the middle. For the CDR3, the DNA is TGTGCCAGCAGCCCACCGGGACGGATGAACTATGGCTACACCTTC. Encoded protein: CASSPPGRMNYGYTF.

This clone was counted only a few times. The chain has TRBV6-5 and TRBJ1-4; D is undetermined. The V end was cut by 0 bases, the J end by 8 bases, with 10 bases between. CDR3 length: 14 amino acids. From germline, CDR1 is MNHEY and CDR2 SVGAGI. CDR3 sequence reads: CASSYSRFEEKLFF. The CDR3 region has the DNA TGTGCCAGCAGTTACTCGAGGTTCGAAGAAAAACTGTTTTTT.

The chain links TRBV10-1 to TRBJ1-6, with a tentative D call TRBD1 (5 bases). V shed 2 bases and J shed 9 bases, with 8 bases lying between them. Germline V gene sequence: CDR1 WNHNN, CDR2 SYGVQD (reference sequence). The CDR3 is made up of 13 amino acids. The CDR3 sequence is CASSEQGFSPLHF. CDR3 DNA: TGCGCCAGCAGTGAGCAGGGATTTTCACCCCTCCACTTT.

The genes are TRBV5-4 and TRBJ2-3; no reliable D call. The CDR3 has 14 amino acids. V was cut by 1 base and J by 1 base, with 7 bases left in between. Germline CDR1 SGHNT, CDR2 YYREEE (reference sequence). The CDR3 DNA reads TGTGCCAGCAGCTTGAACATAGGCACAGATACGCAGTATTTT. As protein: CASSLNIGTDTQYF.

The chain uses TRBV19 and TRBJ1-1; D uncertain. This CDR3 has 14 residues. Germline V gene data show CDR1 as LNHDA and CDR2 as SQIVND (reference sequence). The ends were cut back, 5 bases at V and 0 bases at J, with 10 bases in the middle. CDR3 sequence: CASSRTALNTEAFF. The CDR3 DNA reads as TGTGCCAGTAGTCGGACGGCCTTGAACACTGAAGCTTTCTTT.

This chain joins TRBV28 and TRBJ2-1, with TRBD2 matching over 8 bases. From germline, CDR1 is MDHEN and CDR2 SYDVKM. The CDR3 is 17 amino acids. V gave up 4 bases and J gave up 0 bases; unmatched junction bases: 8. The CDR3 nucleotides are TGTGCCAGCAGTTCTGGGATAGCGGGAAGCTCCTACAATGAGCAGTTCTTC. Translating gives CASSSGIAGSSYNEQFF.

The chain carries TRBV18 and TRBJ2-2; D might be TRBD2 (6 bases). V lost 3 bases and J 3 bases, leaving 11 bases between the germline ends. Germline lookup yields CDR1 KGHSH and CDR2 LQKENI. There are 15 residues in the CDR3. The CDR3 bases are TGTGCCAGCTCACCTCTGGGAGGTGACACCGGGGAGCTGTTTTTT. Translation gives CASSPLGGDTGELFF.

There are a few counts of this clone. V usage is TRBV7-7 and J usage is TRBJ1-1; TRBD1 is a possible D gene (5 bases). Trimming removed 5 bases from V and 4 bases from J, with 14 bases in between. The CDR3 extends over 14 amino acids. Germline assignment: CDR1 SSHAT and CDR2 FNYEAQ (reference sequence). The CDR3, as DNA: TGTGCCAGCAGCCCTATTGACAGTTTCACTGAAGCTTTCTTT. This codes for CASSPIDSFTEAFF.

The CDR3 DNA sequence: TGTGCCAGCGGCAGACAAGAGACCCAGTACTTC. As protein: CASGRQETQYF. V and J are TRBV6-5 and TRBJ2-5; no clear D gene. Germline values: CDR1 MNHEY, CDR2 SVGAGI. The CDR3 runs 11 residues. The V end lost 8 bases, the J end lost 2 bases, and 6 bases lay between the germline ends.

The rearrangement links TRBV12-5 to TRBJ2-7, with D unresolved. Trimming cost V 8 bases and J 0 bases, with 8 bases left between them. Germline lookup yields CDR1 LGHNT and CDR2 FRNRAP. The CDR3 covers 12 residues. The CDR3 sequence: CASPALSYEQYF. The CDR3 DNA is TGTGCTAGTCCGGCCCTCTCCTACGAGCAGTACTTC. Together with reference TRBV12-5 and TRBJ2-7, the CDR3 gives the full variable domain: DARVTQTPRHKVTEMGQEVTMRCQPILGHNTVFWYRQTMMQGLELLAYFRNRAPLDDSGMPKDRFSAEMPDATLATLKIQPSEPRDSAVYFCASPALSYEQYFGPGTRLTVT.

The J gene is TRBJ2-5, the V gene TRBV7-8; D unresolved. Germline CDR1 and CDR2: SGHVS and FQNEAQ. The CDR3 has 13 residues. V dropped 5 bases and J dropped 5 bases, with 12 bases sitting between them. CDR3 DNA sequence: TGTGCCAGCAGCCCCAGTGGGGTGGAGACCCAGTACTTC. Translating it yields CASSPSGVETQYF.